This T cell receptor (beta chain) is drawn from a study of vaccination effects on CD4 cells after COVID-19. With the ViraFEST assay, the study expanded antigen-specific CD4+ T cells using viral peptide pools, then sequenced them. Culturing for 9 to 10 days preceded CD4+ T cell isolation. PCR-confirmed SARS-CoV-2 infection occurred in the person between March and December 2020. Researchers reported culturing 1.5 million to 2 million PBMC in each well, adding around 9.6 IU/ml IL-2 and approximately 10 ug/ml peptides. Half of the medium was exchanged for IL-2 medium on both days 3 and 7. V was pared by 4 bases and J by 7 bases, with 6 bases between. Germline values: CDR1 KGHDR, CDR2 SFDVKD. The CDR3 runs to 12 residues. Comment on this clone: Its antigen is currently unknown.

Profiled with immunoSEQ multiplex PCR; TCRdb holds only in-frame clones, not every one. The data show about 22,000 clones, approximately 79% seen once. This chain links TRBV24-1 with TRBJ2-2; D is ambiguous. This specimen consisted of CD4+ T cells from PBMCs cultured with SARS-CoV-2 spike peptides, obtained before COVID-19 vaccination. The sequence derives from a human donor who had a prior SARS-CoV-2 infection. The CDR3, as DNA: TGTGCCACCAGTGACCCCGGCGGGGAGCTGTTTTTT. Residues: CATSDPGGELFF.